Sequencing of this T cell receptor beta chain was carried out in a study of T cell responses to AZD1222 COVID-19 vaccine (dated by TCRdb to about 2021). General notes on the study: AZD1222 recipients with second doses at about 4 weeks or about 12 weeks were pooled, because spike-specific TCR depth and breadth did not differ between schedules. A total of 230 to 250 trial participants underwent TCR sequencing, of whom roughly 210 received two doses of AZD1222 and approximately 25 received two doses of the MenACWY control vaccine. Trial participants were enrolled by age into 18-55, 56-69 and 70-plus year subgroups, with approximately 150, 28 and 58 TCR-sequenced participants respectively.

Study-level results and caveats: Spike-specific TCR breadth and depth rose significantly after two AZD1222 doses compared with day 0 and with MenACWY recipients. The whole spike protein was spanned by vaccine-associated CD4 TCRs, and dominant responses were seen in regions 160-218 and 743-854. Participants were mostly white British, with more females than males. The authors suggested clonal diversity may have been underestimated. Conclusions about previously exposed vaccinees are limited because only six or seven AZD1222 recipients were SARS-CoV-2 seropositive at baseline. Epitopes outside the regions mutated in the B.1.351 and B.1.1.7 variants were reportedly recognized by nearly half of the unique spike-specific TCRs. Because no day 14 peak-response samples were available, repertoires were characterized only after the peak T cell response. The 56-69-year group was small, and its depth increase did not reach significance, likely because of low power.

The CDR3 regions of human TCRbeta chains were analyzed by immunosequencing. The authors' analysis ran thus. TCRs in the repertoires were matched against a reference library of SARS-CoV-2-specific TCRs that had been generated with the MIRA antigen-specificity platform. Breadth was defined as the fraction of unique TCRs that were SARS-CoV-2-associated, and depth was defined as the fraction of total T cells that were SARS-CoV-2-associated. Each spike-specific TCR was assigned to its reactive spike region and to a CD4 or CD8 class using the MIRA data. Log10-transformed breadth and depth values were compared by one-way ANOVA with Sidak's multiple comparisons tests. TCRdb's version of the immuneACCESS table is confined to in-frame rearrangements and falls short of the full clone set. An unresolved V gene accounts for under half of the shortfall where checked; the remainder is of unknown origin. V and J calls plus clone size are reproduced from that table; the DNA served to infer D and trimming. Recorded for this sample are about 100,000 clones; more than 85% of them occurred a single time. Of the sample, 4.5% to 5% is held by the ten largest clones.

Concerning this clone itself: The specificity of this receptor is unknown. Per-nucleotide qualities are absent, and no much larger clonotype sits a single base away.

The time point label for this specimen denotes: baseline before first vaccination. Samples from vaccinated people were obtained from the UK trials COV001 and COV002, which included a single-blind randomized controlled phase 2/3 trial of AZD1222 (ChAdOx1 nCoV-19) in healthy adults. For TCRbeta chain sequencing, PBMC samples were collected from trial participants at day 0 and at day 28 after the second dose. CDR1 is given as GTSNPN and CDR2 as SVGIG, both from the germline V gene (reference sequence). The CDR3 covers 14 residues, taking in both the cysteine and the phenylalanine. The only DNA kept is the CDR3, 42 bases in frame from the first base. Deletion took 5 bases off V and 6 bases off J, with a span of 16 bases between the germline ends.

The rearrangement joined TRBV30 to TRBJ1-4; the D gene remains uncertain. The sample consisted of peripheral blood, taken on day 0 of AZD1222 vaccination. The clonotype originates from an adult in good health. The encoded CDR3 is CAWERQVGDEKLFF. The bases are TGTGCCTGGGAGCGTCAGGTCGGAGATGAAAAACTGTTTTTT.